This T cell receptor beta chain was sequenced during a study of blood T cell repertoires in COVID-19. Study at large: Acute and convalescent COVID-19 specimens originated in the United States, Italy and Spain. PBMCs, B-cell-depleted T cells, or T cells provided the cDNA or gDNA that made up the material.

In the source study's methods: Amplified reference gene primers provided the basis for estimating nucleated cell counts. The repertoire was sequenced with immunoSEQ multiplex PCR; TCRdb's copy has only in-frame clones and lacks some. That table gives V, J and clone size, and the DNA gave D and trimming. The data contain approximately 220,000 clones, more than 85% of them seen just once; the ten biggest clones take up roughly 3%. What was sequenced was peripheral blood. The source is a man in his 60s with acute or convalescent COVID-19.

The CDR3 DNA reads as TGTGCCAGCAGCCCGCGGCGGACAGGACTAAACACTGAAGCTTTCTTT. Protein: CASSPRRTGLNTEAFF. The chain combines TRBV7-3 with TRBJ1-1; TRBD1 matches at 7 bases. After removal of 5 bases from V and 2 bases from J, the junction contained 11 bases not matched to a gene. Per the germline V gene, CDR1 is SGHTA and CDR2 is FQGTGA. The CDR3 runs 16 residues. Together with reference TRBV7-3 and TRBJ1-1, the CDR3 gives the full variable domain: GAGVSQTPSNKVTEKGKYVELRCDPISGHTALYWYRQSLGQGPEFLIYFQGTGAADDSGLPNDRFFAVRPEGSVSTLKIQRTERGDSAVYLCASSPRRTGLNTEAFFGQGTRLTVV.